The text below deals with one T cell receptor (beta chain). Trimming pared 0 bases from V and 4 bases from J, leaving 11 bases between. The CDR3 is 16 amino acids. Germline CDR1 SGHRS, CDR2 YFSETQ. TCRdb keeps only in-frame clones here, not all; method: immunoSEQ multiplex PCR. This table holds approximately 74,000 clones, roughly 80% found once. The sample belongs to a study of blood T cell repertoires in COVID-19. Background on the study: Samples came from the United States, Italy and Spain, spanning acute and convalescent COVID-19. The cDNA or gDNA used as material had been derived from T cells, B-cell-depleted T cells, or PBMCs.

This sequence originates from a man in his fifties or sixties with acute or convalescent COVID-19. V is TRBV5-1 and J is TRBJ1-6, with TRBD1 as a possible D gene (5 bases). Sequences were obtained from peripheral blood. This CDR3 is CASSLGRTLYNSPLHF. CDR3 nucleotides: TGCGCCAGCAGCTTGGGCCGGACACTTTATAATTCACCCCTCCACTTT. Together with reference TRBV5-1 and TRBJ1-6, the CDR3 gives the full variable domain: KAGVTQTPRYLIKTRGQQVTLSCSPISGHRSVSWYQQTPGQGLQFLFEYFSETQRNKGNFPGRFSGRQFSNSRSEMNVSTLELGDSALYLCASSLGRTLYNSPLHFGNGTRLTVT.